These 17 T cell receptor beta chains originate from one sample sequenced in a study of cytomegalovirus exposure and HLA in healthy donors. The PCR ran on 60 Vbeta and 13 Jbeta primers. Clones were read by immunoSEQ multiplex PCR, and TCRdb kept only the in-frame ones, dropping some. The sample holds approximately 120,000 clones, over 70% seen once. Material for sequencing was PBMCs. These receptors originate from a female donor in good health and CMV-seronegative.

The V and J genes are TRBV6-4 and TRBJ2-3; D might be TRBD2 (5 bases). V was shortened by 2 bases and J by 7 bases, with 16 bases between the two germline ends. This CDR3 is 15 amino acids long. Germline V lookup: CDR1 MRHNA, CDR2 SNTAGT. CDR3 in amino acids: CASSDGEESGNTQYF. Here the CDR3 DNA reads TGTGCCAGCAGTGACGGGGAAGAAAGCGGAAATACGCAGTATTTT.

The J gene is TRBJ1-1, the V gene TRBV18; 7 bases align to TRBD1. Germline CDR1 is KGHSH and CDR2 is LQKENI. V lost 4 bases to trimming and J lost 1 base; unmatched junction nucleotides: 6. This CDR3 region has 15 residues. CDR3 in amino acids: CASSQRQGPNTEAFF. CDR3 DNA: TGTGCCAGCTCACAGCGACAGGGACCGAACACTGAAGCTTTCTTT.

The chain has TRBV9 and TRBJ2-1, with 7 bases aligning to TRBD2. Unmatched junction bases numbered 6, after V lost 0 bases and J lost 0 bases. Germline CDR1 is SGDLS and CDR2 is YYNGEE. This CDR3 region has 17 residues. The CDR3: CASSVATGGSSYNEQFF. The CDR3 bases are TGTGCCAGCAGCGTAGCTACAGGCGGGAGCTCCTACAATGAGCAGTTCTTC.

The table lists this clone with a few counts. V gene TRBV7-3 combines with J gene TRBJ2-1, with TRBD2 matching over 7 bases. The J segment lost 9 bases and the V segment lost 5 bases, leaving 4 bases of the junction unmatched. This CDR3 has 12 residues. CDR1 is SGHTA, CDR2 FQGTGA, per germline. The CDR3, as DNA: TGTGCCAGCAGCCGCGGGGGTGGTGAGCAGTTCTTC. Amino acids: CASSRGGGEQFF. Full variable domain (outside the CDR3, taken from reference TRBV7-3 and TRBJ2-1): GAGVSQTPSNKVTEKGKYVELRCDPISGHTALYWYRQSLGQGPEFLIYFQGTGAADDSGLPNDRFFAVRPEGSVSTLKIQRTERGDSAVYLCASSRGGGEQFFGPGTRLTVL.

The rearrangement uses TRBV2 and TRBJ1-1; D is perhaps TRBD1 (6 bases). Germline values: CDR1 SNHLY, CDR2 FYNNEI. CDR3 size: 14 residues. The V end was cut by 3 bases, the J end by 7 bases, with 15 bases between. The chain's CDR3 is CASSDPGQLYEAFF. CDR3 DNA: TGTGCCAGCAGTGACCCCGGACAGCTTTATGAAGCTTTCTTT.

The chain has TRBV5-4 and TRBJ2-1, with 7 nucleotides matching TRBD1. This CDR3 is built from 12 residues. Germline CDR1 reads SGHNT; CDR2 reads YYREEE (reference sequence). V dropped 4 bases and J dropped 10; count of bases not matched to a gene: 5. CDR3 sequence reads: CASSQGVREQFF. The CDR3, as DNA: TGTGCCAGCAGCCAGGGGGTTCGGGAGCAGTTCTTC. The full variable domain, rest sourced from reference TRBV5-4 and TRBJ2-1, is ETGVTQSPTHLIKTRGQQVTLRCSSQSGHNTVSWYQQALGQGPQFIFQYYREEENGRGNFPPRFSGLQFPNYSSELNVNALELDDSALYLCASSQGVREQFFGPGTRLTVL.

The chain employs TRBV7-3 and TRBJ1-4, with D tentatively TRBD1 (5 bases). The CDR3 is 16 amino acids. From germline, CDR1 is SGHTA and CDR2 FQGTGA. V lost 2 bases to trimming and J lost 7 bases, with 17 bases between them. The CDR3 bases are TGTGCCAGCAGCTTACGGAGGGACGGGACCAGTGAAAAACTGTTTTTT. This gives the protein CASSLRRDGTSEKLFF.

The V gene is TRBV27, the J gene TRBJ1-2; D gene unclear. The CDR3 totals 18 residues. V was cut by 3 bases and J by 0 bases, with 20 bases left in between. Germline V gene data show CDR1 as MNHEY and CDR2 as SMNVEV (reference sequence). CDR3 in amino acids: CASSLRGIRLATNYGYTF. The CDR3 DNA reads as TGTGCCAGCAGTTTGAGAGGGATTAGGCTAGCCACTAACTATGGCTACACCTTC.

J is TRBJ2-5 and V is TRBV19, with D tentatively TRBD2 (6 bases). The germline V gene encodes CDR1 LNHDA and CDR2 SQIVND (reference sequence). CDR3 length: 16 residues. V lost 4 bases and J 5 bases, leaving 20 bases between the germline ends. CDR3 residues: CASSTSGVAEGETQYF. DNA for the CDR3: TGTGCCAGTAGTACCTCGGGGGTAGCGGAGGGGGAGACCCAGTACTTC.

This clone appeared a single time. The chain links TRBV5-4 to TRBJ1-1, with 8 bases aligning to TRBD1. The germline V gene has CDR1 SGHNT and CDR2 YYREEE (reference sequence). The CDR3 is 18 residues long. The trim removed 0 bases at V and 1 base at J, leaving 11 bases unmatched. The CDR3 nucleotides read TGTGCCAGCAGCTTGGACGGGACAGGTTGGAGGGGGAACACTGAAGCTTTCTTT. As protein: CASSLDGTGWRGNTEAFF.

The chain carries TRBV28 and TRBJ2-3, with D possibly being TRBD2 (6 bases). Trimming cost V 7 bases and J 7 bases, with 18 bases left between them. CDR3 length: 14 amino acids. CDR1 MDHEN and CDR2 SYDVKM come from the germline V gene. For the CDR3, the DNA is TGTGCCAGCACTTTCACCGGGACTCGACATACGCAGTATTTT. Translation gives CASTFTGTRHTQYF.

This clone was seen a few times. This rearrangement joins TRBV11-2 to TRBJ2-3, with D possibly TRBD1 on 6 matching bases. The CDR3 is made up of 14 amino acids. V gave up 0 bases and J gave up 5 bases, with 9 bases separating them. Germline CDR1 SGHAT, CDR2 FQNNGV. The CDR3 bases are TGTGCCAGCAGCTTAGAGGGGGCTGGAGATACGCAGTATTTT. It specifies CASSLEGAGDTQYF.

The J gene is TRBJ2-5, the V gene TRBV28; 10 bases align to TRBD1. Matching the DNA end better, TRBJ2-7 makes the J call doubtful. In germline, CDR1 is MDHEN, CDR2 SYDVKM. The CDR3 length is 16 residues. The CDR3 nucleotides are TGTGCCAGCAGTCTCTCACCCGGGACAGGGGTCTACGAGCAGTACTTC. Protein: CASSLSPGTGVYEQYF.

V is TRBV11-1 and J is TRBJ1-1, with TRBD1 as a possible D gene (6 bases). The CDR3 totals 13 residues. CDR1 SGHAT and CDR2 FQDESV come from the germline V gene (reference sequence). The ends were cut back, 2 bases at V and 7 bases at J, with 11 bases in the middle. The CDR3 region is CASSLTRTVEAFF. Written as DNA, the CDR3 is TGTGCCAGCAGCTTAACCCGGACAGTTGAAGCTTTCTTT.

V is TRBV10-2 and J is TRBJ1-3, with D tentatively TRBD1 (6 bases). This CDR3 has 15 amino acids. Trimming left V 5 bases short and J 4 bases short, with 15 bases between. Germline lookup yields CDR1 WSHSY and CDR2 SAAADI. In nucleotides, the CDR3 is TGCGCCAGCAGTAAGGGACCAGGGGCAGGAAACACCATATATTTT. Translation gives CASSKGPGAGNTIYF.

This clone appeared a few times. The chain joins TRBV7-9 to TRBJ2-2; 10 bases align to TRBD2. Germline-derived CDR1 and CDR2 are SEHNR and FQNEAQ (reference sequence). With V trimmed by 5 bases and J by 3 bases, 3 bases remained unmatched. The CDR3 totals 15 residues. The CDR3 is CASSAGTSDTGELFF. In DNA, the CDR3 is TGTGCCAGCAGCGCCGGGACTAGCGACACCGGGGAGCTGTTTTTT.

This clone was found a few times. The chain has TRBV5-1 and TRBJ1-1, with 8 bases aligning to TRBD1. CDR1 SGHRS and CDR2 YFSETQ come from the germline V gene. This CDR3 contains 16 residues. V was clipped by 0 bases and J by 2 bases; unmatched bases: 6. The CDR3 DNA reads TGCGCCAGCAGCTTGGCAGGGGGCGTAATAAACACTGAAGCTTTCTTT. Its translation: CASSLAGGVINTEAFF.